This T cell receptor (beta chain) was found in a study of T cells in Graves' hyperthyroidism and ophthalmopathy. Regions amplified from RNA transcripts were the TCR beta CDR3 regions. During a first-round RT-PCR of the TCR CDR3, the HTBI primer set was used. MiXCR, applied by TCRdb to the multiplex PCR reads, yields one record per CDR3 protein. The sample yields around 500,000 distinct CDR3 sequences, 13% to 15% seen once. Overall study findings and caveats: In the analysis, a 13 V-J model separated ophthalmopathy from stable hyperthyroidism.

Hyperthyroidism, newly diagnosed and lasting under 2 months, affected patients aged 18 to 65. Isolation of PBMCs was performed on about 10 ml fresh peripheral blood. This clonotype occurred many times. Its cognate antigen is unknown. Sample: blood. This clonotype was obtained from a young woman with Graves' hyperthyroidism.

CDR3 DNA sequence: TGTGCCAGCAGGCCGAGTATCTTTGAAGCTTTCTTT. Translating gives CASRPSIFEAFF. The V gene is TRBV28, the J gene TRBJ1-1; D not resolved. The length of the CDR3 is 12 residues. Germline CDR1 reads MDHEN; CDR2 reads SYDVKM. Trimming pared 6 bases from V and 7 bases from J, leaving 12 bases between. Supplemented by reference TRBV28 and TRBJ1-1, the full variable domain reads DVKVTQSSRYLVKRTGEKVFLECVQDMDHENMFWYRQDPGLGLRLIYFSYDVKMKEKGDIPEGYSVSREKKERFSLILESASTNQTSMYLCASRPSIFEAFFGQGTRLTVV.